This T cell receptor beta chain was sequenced in a study of T cells after yellow fever vaccination. Overall study: Some fractions had low cell numbers, and these were prepared with SMART-Seq v4 Ultra Low Input.

Study results and limitations: Primary-vaccination clones mostly resurfaced post-booster (96% CD4, just under 90% CD8). Abundant bulk-population clonotypes could contaminate the FACS-sorted repertoires.

Template switching by 5'RACE produced TCR cDNA, adding a universal primer site and UMIs. TCRdb re-called the 5' RACE reads through MiXCR, storing one row per CDR3 protein. The sample has approximately 550,000 distinct CDR3 sequences, roughly 19% seen once; the top ten hold over 11%. This clonotype appeared a few times. Its target is unknown. V was cut by 0 bases and J by 7 bases, with 10 bases left in between. The CDR3 runs 14 residues. In germline, CDR1 is SGHRS, CDR2 YFSETQ. This chain uses TRBV5-1 with TRBJ2-2; the D gene is possibly TRBD2 (6 bases). The sequencing used PBMCs, collected 15 days after the yellow fever booster vaccination. The TCR comes from a man aged 30 to 45 who received the YFV17D yellow fever vaccine. The CDR3 reads CASSLVSGGGELFF. In DNA form, the CDR3 reads TGCGCCAGCAGCTTGGTTAGCGGTGGCGGGGAGCTGTTTTTT.